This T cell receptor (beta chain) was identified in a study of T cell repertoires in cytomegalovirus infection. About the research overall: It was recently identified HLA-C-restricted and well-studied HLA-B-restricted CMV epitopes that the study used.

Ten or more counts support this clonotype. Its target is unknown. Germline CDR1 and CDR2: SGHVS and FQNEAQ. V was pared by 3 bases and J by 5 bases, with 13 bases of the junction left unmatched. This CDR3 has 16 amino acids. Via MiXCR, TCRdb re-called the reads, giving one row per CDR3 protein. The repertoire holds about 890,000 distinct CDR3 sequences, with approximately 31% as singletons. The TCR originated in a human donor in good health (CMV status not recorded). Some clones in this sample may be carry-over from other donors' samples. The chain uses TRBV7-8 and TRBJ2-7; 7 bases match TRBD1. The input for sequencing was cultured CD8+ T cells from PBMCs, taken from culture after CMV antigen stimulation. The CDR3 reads CASSLTGTVPYHEQYF. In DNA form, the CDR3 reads TGTGCCAGCAGCTTGACCGGGACAGTCCCGTACCACGAGCAGTACTTC.